A single sample is the source of the 6 T cell receptor beta chains below, sequenced in a study of a mutant IDH1 vaccine in newly diagnosed glioma. As to time point: week 5, during vaccination. In every dose of vaccine, 300 ug of mutant IDH1 20-mer peptide was given alongside topical imiquimod. Their antigens are not known. The assay was immunoSEQ multiplex PCR, and TCRdb's table has in-frame clones only and misses some. Of just under 80,000 clones listed, 91% are singletons. The sequenced sample was PBMCs, obtained from a glioma patient whose treatment included an IDH1 peptide vaccine. Receptors originate from a woman aged 50 to 60 with glioma.

This sequence joins TRBV9 and TRBJ2-3; possibly TRBD1 for D (5 bases). The CDR3 loop spans 15 amino acids. The ends were cut back, 3 bases at V and 3 bases at J, with 14 bases in the middle. Germline loops: CDR1 SGDLS, CDR2 YYNGEE. CDR3 in amino acids: CASSADTPGTDTQYF. DNA of the CDR3: TGTGCCAGCAGCGCGGACACCCCAGGAACAGATACGCAGTATTTT.

This chain links TRBV9 with TRBJ2-2; perhaps TRBD1 as D (5 bases). The CDR3 loop spans 14 amino acids. With 1 base removed from V and 7 bases from J, the gap between germline ends came to 11 bases. Germline CDR1 is SGDLS and CDR2 is YYNGEE. CDR3 coding DNA: TGTGCCAGCAGCGTACTAGGGCAGGGCGGGGAGCTGTTTTTT. Translation: CASSVLGQGGELFF.

This clone was counted once. This chain links TRBV4-1 with TRBJ1-4; TRBD1 is a possible D gene (6 bases). CDR1 and CDR2 from the germline V gene are MGHRA and YSYEKL. There are 15 residues in the CDR3. The V and J ends lost 0 bases and 2 bases respectively, with 7 bases between them. The CDR3 sequence: CASSQERGTNEKLFF. In nucleotides, the CDR3 is TGCGCCAGCAGCCAAGAGAGGGGGACTAATGAAAAACTGTTTTTT.

The V call is TRBV5-4, the J call TRBJ2-5; D is possibly TRBD1 or TRBD2 (5 bases each). Between the trimmed V and J ends, which lost 1 base and 5 bases, there was a span of 9 bases. CDR3 length: 13 amino acids. CDR1 is SGHNT, CDR2 YYREEE, per germline (reference sequence). The CDR3 region has the DNA TGTGCCAGCAGCTTGCGGGGCGGGGAGACCCAGTACTTC. It specifies CASSLRGGETQYF.

The rearrangement links TRBV6-5 to TRBJ2-1; possibly TRBD2 for D (5 bases). Germline CDR1 MNHEY, CDR2 SVGAGI. The CDR3 totals 15 residues. Trimming shortened V by 3 bases and J by 0 bases, and 9 bases separated the two germline ends. This CDR3 is CASSYSASSYNEQFF. CDR3 nucleotide sequence: TGTGCCAGCAGTTATAGCGCTAGCTCCTACAATGAGCAGTTCTTC.

This chain connects TRBV11-3 to TRBJ2-7, with 8 positions matching TRBD1. The germline V gene has CDR1 SGHNT and CDR2 YENEEA. This CDR3 contains 14 residues. V shed 5 bases, J shed 0 bases, and the junction held 3 bases outside the gene matches. For the CDR3, the DNA is TGTGCCAGCAGCCGGGACAGGACCTCCTACGAGCAGTACTTC. It codes for CASSRDRTSYEQYF. The whole variable domain, filled in from reference TRBV11-3 and TRBJ2-7, reads EAGVVQSPRYKIIEKKQPVAFWCNPISGHNTLYWYLQNLGQGPELLIRYENEEAVDDSQLPKDRFSAERLKGVDSTLKIQPAELGDSAVYLCASSRDRTSYEQYFGPGTRLTVT.